What follows are 29 T cell receptor beta chains derived from one specimen sequenced in a study of beta chain features in type 1 diabetes (dated by TCRdb to the late 2010s). Broad study findings and their caveats: In all four CD4+ subsets, TCRB CDR3 length was moderately but significantly shorter in type 1 diabetes patients.

Libraries came from the immunoSEQ multiplex PCR assay. All of the isolated RNA was reverse transcribed with the High Capacity cDNA Reverse Transcription Kit, so expressed TCRB transcripts were sequenced. This is the immuneACCESS table as TCRdb keeps it, with only in-frame sequences that have V and J called. A part of the clones is gone; compared with another copy, unresolved V genes explain less than half, and the rest is unexplained. This sample gives 640,000 or so clones in total; about an eighth of them show up just once. The ten biggest clones cover about 0.02% of the sample. These receptors are not linked to any known antigen. The sequenced sample consisted of naive CD4+ T cells from blood. The cell subset or site label of this sample denotes: true naive CD4+ T cells. Receptors were obtained from a man between 18 and 35 years old with type 1 diabetes.

This clone has more than one count but fewer than ten. This chain connects TRBV6-1 to TRBJ2-3; D unresolved. Per the germline V gene, CDR1 is MNHNS and CDR2 is SASEGT. V shed 2 bases and J shed 0 bases, with 3 bases lying between them. The CDR3 consists of 13 residues. CDR3 sequence: CASSEPSTDTQYF. CDR3 bases: TGTGCCAGCAGTGAACCGAGCACAGATACGCAGTATTTT.

This clone was seen only a few times. V is TRBV7-9 and J is TRBJ2-1; D is undetermined. Trimming removed 1 base at V and 7 bases at J, with 8 bases between. The CDR3 has 13 residues. Germline values: CDR1 SEHNR, CDR2 FQNEAQ (reference sequence). The CDR3 is CASSLVVTNEQFF. The CDR3 nucleotides read TGTGCCAGCAGCTTAGTGGTAACGAATGAGCAGTTCTTC.

This clone showed up just a few times. The J gene is TRBJ2-3, the V gene TRBV15; 8 bases fit TRBD2. Germline V gene data show CDR1 as LNHNV and CDR2 as YYDKDF (reference sequence). V shed 5 bases, J shed 3 bases, and the junction held 7 bases outside the gene matches. This CDR3 comprises 15 residues. CDR3 sequence (DNA): TGTGCCACCAGCTCTAGCGGGTTGGGGACAGATACGCAGTATTTT. Translation gives CATSSSGLGTDTQYF.

The count of this clone is one. The chain couples TRBV19 to TRBJ1-5; tentatively, D is TRBD1 (6 bases). CDR1 is LNHDA and CDR2 is SQIVND in the germline V gene (reference sequence). The CDR3 is 15 amino acids. V was trimmed by 7 bases and J by 4 bases, leaving 17 bases between them. In DNA, the CDR3 is TGTGCCAGTACTCAATTGGGGGCAGGGAATCAGCCCCAGCATTTT. Its translation: CASTQLGAGNQPQHF.

The chain uses TRBV15 and TRBJ2-5; 15 bases are shared with TRBD2. J gave up 4 bases and V 3 bases, and 9 bases lay outside the gene matches. Germline-derived CDR1 and CDR2 are LNHNV and YYDKDF (reference sequence). The CDR3 contains 18 residues. CDR3 DNA: TGTGCCACCAGCAGGCGCTGGACTAGCGGGGGGGCCGGAGAGACCCAGTACTTC. Protein product: CATSRRWTSGGAGETQYF.

This clone was picked up a small number of times. The J gene is TRBJ1-2, the V gene TRBV9; no definite D call. Germline lookup yields CDR1 SGDLS and CDR2 YYNGEE. This CDR3 has 18 amino acids. The V gene lost 0 bases and the J gene lost 6 bases, with 24 bases spanning the gap. The CDR3 sequence is CASSVVVATDVPLDGYTF. CDR3 DNA: TGTGCCAGCAGCGTAGTGGTCGCGACTGACGTCCCCCTAGATGGCTACACCTTC.

This clone was picked up a small number of times. The chain has TRBV19 and TRBJ1-1, with TRBD1 as a possible D gene (5 bases). This CDR3 spans 13 amino acids. V dropped 7 bases and J dropped 1 base, with 10 bases sitting between them. The germline gives CDR1 LNHDA, CDR2 SQIVND (reference sequence). The CDR3 bases are TGTGCCAGTACCTTAACAGGGAACACTGAAGCTTTCTTT. This sequence encodes CASTLTGNTEAFF.

The V gene is TRBV20-1, the J gene TRBJ2-5; tentatively, D is TRBD2 (7 bases). Germline V gene lookup returns CDR1 DFQATT and CDR2 SNEGSKA (reference sequence). This CDR3 has 11 amino acids. V was shortened by 7 bases and J by 4 bases, with 10 bases between the two germline ends. Here the CDR3 reads CSGRGRETQYF. The CDR3 DNA follows: TGCAGTGGGCGGGGGCGAGAGACCCAGTACTTC.

This clone occurred a few times. The chain couples TRBV7-2 to TRBJ2-5; 10 bases line up with TRBD2. CDR1 and CDR2 (germline): SGHTA, FQGNSA. V lost 7 bases, J lost 5 bases, and 7 bases stayed unmatched. This CDR3 is built from 14 residues. The DNA of the CDR3 is TGTGCCAGCACTAAAGCGGGGGGGTTGGAGACCCAGTACTTC. Amino acid sequence: CASTKAGGLETQYF.

This clone was picked up a small number of times. Here the CDR3 reads CASRASGRQYF. Here the CDR3 DNA reads TGTGCCAGCAGAGCTAGCGGGAGGCAGTATTTT. The gene calls are TRBV7-9 and TRBJ2-3, with TRBD2 identical over 10 bases. Unmatched junction bases numbered 2, after V lost 6 bases and J lost 11 bases. This CDR3 has 11 amino acids. Germline loops: CDR1 SEHNR, CDR2 FQNEAQ (reference sequence).

This clone was counted a few times. The chain carries TRBV14 and TRBJ2-1; no clear D gene. With 1 base removed from V and 4 bases from J, the gap between germline ends came to 8 bases. This CDR3 has 14 residues. Per germline, CDR1 SGHDN and CDR2 FVKESK. The CDR3 loop reads CASSQATSYNEQFF. In DNA, the CDR3 is TGTGCCAGCAGCCAAGCTACGTCGTACAATGAGCAGTTCTTC. Full variable domain (outside the CDR3, taken from reference TRBV14 and TRBJ2-1): EAGVTQFPSHSVIEKGQTVTLRCDPISGHDNLYWYRRVMGKEIKFLLHFVKESKQDESGMPNNRFLAERTGGTYSTLKVQPAELEDSGVYFCASSQATSYNEQFFGPGTRLTVL.

The CDR3 DNA sequence: TGTGCCAGCAGCTCGGGGGGCAAAGGGCACAATGAGCAGTTCTTC. Its protein is CASSSGGKGHNEQFF. The chain couples TRBV7-2 to TRBJ2-1, with D tentatively TRBD2 (7 bases). Germline CDR1 and CDR2: SGHTA and FQGNSA. V lost 4 bases and J 5 bases, leaving 15 bases between the germline ends. There are 15 residues in the CDR3.

The V and J genes are TRBV30 and TRBJ1-5, with D unclear. This CDR3 has 13 residues. Trimming removed 2 bases from V and 4 bases from J, with 9 bases in between. CDR1 GTSNPN and CDR2 SVGIG come from the germline V gene (reference sequence). In DNA form, the CDR3 reads TGTGCCTGGAGTCAGGCCTTGAATCAGCCCCAGCATTTT. Its translation is CAWSQALNQPQHF.

The chain recombines TRBV30 with TRBJ1-2, with D uncertain. Trimming took off 5 bases at V and 7 bases at J, with 8 bases between the two ends. The CDR3 runs to 10 residues. Germline loops: CDR1 GTSNPN, CDR2 SVGIG (reference sequence). The DNA for the CDR3 is TGTGCCTGGGCGCCGGGTGGCTACACCTTC. Encoded protein: CAWAPGGYTF.

There are a few counts of this clone. The chain links TRBV6-1 to TRBJ2-3; D remains ambiguous. V was shortened by 11 bases and J by 1 base, with 13 bases between the two germline ends. The CDR3 has 13 amino acids. Looked up from germline, CDR1 is MNHNS and CDR2 is SASEGT. DNA of the CDR3: TGTGCCGCGATTGTGGCGGGCACAGATACGCAGTATTTT. This sequence encodes CAAIVAGTDTQYF.

This clone has just a few counts. The CDR3 here is CASSPSSWTDTQYF. DNA of the CDR3: TGTGCCAGCAGCCCATCTTCGTGGACAGATACGCAGTATTTT. V usage is TRBV14 and J usage is TRBJ2-3; D is ambiguous. Deletions cut 4 bases from V and 3 bases from J, with 11 bases between. CDR1 and CDR2 (germline): SGHDN, FVKESK. The CDR3 has 14 residues.

This clone turned up a few times. The CDR3 bases are TGCAGCGTCGACGGACAGGGGGACCCCTACGAGCAGTACTTC. Translation gives CSVDGQGDPYEQYF. The V call is TRBV29-1, the J call TRBJ2-7; 10 bases map to TRBD1. The CDR3 covers 14 residues. Germline values: CDR1 SQVTM, CDR2 ANQGSEA. V dropped 6 bases and J dropped 2; count of bases not matched to a gene: 7.

J is TRBJ1-2 and V is TRBV28; D remains ambiguous. The CDR3 runs to 12 residues. Per germline, CDR1 MDHEN and CDR2 SYDVKM. Trimming stripped 7 bases from V and 3 bases from J, with 9 bases between. Written as DNA, the CDR3 is TGTGCCAGCACCATGGGAGACTATGGCTACACCTTC. Residues: CASTMGDYGYTF.

Only a few counts were recorded for this clone. The rearrangement links TRBV11-1 to TRBJ1-4; no definite D call. The CDR3 is 13 residues long. V lost 5 bases and J lost 7, with 11 bases in between. Germline-derived CDR1 and CDR2 are SGHAT and FQDESV (reference sequence). CDR3 loop: CASSRGWSEKLFF. CDR3 coding DNA: TGTGCCAGCAGCCGGGGTTGGAGTGAAAAACTGTTTTTT. The full variable domain, completed using reference TRBV11-1 and TRBJ1-4, is EAEVAQSPRYKITEKSQAVAFWCDPISGHATLYWYRQILGQGPELLVQFQDESVVDDSQLPKDRFSAERLKGVDSTLKIQPAELGDSAMYLCASSRGWSEKLFFGSGTQLSVL.

The sample holds a few counts of this clone. This sequence joins TRBV28 and TRBJ1-3, with D maybe TRBD1 (6 bases). V dropped 1 base and J dropped 3 bases, with 16 bases sitting between them. Germline V gives CDR1 MDHEN, CDR2 SYDVKM. The CDR3 is 17 residues long. CDR3 amino acids: CASSLSSGGDFGNTIYF. The CDR3, as DNA: TGTGCCAGCAGTTTATCCTCGGGGGGCGATTTTGGAAACACCATATATTTT.

CDR3 residues: CASSKDRDNLQGQFF. CDR3 bases: TGTGCCAGCTCAAAAGATCGGGACAACCTACAAGGGCAGTTCTTC. The chain recombines TRBV18 with TRBJ2-1; a possible D gene is TRBD1 (6 bases). The CDR3 runs to 15 residues. Between the trimmed V and J ends, which lost 5 bases and 12 bases, there was a span of 23 bases. Germline V lookup: CDR1 KGHSH, CDR2 LQKENI.

This clone was observed a handful of times. V gene TRBV30 combines with J gene TRBJ2-7; D is uncertain. Germline CDR1 GTSNPN, CDR2 SVGIG (reference sequence). The length of the CDR3 is 12 residues. The V end lost 2 bases, the J end lost 7 bases, and 12 bases lay between the germline ends. In DNA, the CDR3 is TGTGCCTGGAGTAGCCATATGGGTGAGCAGTACTTC. Protein sequence: CAWSSHMGEQYF.

This clone was recorded a few times. V gene TRBV29-1 combines with J gene TRBJ2-5, with TRBD1 matching over 11 bases. The CDR3 covers 14 residues. Trimming took 6 bases from V and 2 from J; bases not matched to a gene: 5. Germline V gene sequence: CDR1 SQVTM, CDR2 ANQGSEA. CDR3 amino acids: CSVGQGAGQETQYF. In nucleotides, the CDR3 is TGCAGCGTCGGACAGGGGGCAGGGCAAGAGACCCAGTACTTC.

The chain is built from TRBV19 and TRBJ2-5, with D perhaps matching TRBD2 (5 bases). The CDR3 is 12 amino acids. Trimming shortened V by 6 bases and J by 7 bases, and 12 bases separated the two germline ends. Germline loops: CDR1 LNHDA, CDR2 SQIVND (reference sequence). CDR3 in DNA: TGTGCCAGTAGCACGCCCGGAGGGACCCAGTACTTC. Protein sequence: CASSTPGGTQYF.

V gene TRBV5-6 combines with J gene TRBJ1-2; D uncertain. V lost 1 base and J 4 bases, leaving 8 bases between the germline ends. This CDR3 has 13 residues. CDR1 and CDR2 (germline): SGHDT, YYEEEE. The chain's CDR3 is CASSLQRSYGYTF. The CDR3 nucleotides read TGTGCCAGCAGCTTGCAGAGGAGCTATGGCTACACCTTC.

The V call is TRBV29-1, the J call TRBJ2-2; D uncertain. V dropped 0 bases and J dropped 8 bases, with 13 bases sitting between them. CDR1 is SQVTM and CDR2 is ANQGSEA in the germline V gene. The CDR3 totals 14 residues. The DNA of the CDR3 is TGCAGCGTTGAAGATCGCGCCGTTGAGGGGGAGCTGTTTTTT. This codes for CSVEDRAVEGELFF.

As for this clone: The same CDR3 can be traced to other DNA sequences in this sample. V is TRBV19 and J is TRBJ1-2; no clear D gene. V gave up 3 bases and J gave up 3 bases, with 5 bases separating them. This CDR3 is 12 amino acids long. CDR1 and CDR2 from the germline V gene are LNHDA and SQIVND (reference sequence). The CDR3 is CASSIGDYGYTF. The CDR3 bases are TGTGCCAGTAGTATCGGTGACTATGGCTACACCTTC. Full variable domain (missing parts from reference TRBV19 and TRBJ1-2): DGGITQSPKYLFRKEGQNVTLSCEQNLNHDAMYWYRQDPGQGLRLIYYSQIVNDFQKGDIAEGYSVSREKKESFPLTVTSAQKNPTAFYLCASSIGDYGYTFGSGTRLTVV.

The rearrangement links TRBV5-1 to TRBJ2-3; 7 positions agree with TRBD2. CDR1 is SGHRS and CDR2 is YFSETQ in the germline V gene. This CDR3 is built from 13 residues. Trimming removed 8 bases from V and 1 base from J; junction bases left unmatched: 4. The CDR3: CASRTSGTDTQYF. The CDR3 DNA reads as TGCGCCAGTAGAACTAGCGGCACAGATACGCAGTATTTT. Full variable domain (outside the CDR3, taken from reference TRBV5-1 and TRBJ2-3): KAGVTQTPRYLIKTRGQQVTLSCSPISGHRSVSWYQQTPGQGLQFLFEYFSETQRNKGNFPGRFSGRQFSNSRSEMNVSTLELGDSALYLCASRTSGTDTQYFGPGTRLTVL.

This chain uses TRBV6-5 with TRBJ1-5; D remains unclear. Germline V gene sequence: CDR1 MNHEY, CDR2 SVGAGI. CDR3 length: 13 residues. Deletions cut 5 bases from V and 2 bases from J, with 7 bases between. CDR3 sequence reads: CASSQARNQPQHF. CDR3 bases: TGTGCCAGCAGTCAGGCACGCAATCAGCCCCAGCATTTT.